Following are 24 T cell receptor beta chains from one sample sequenced in a study of graft-versus-host responses after intestinal transplantation. Generated by immunoSEQ multiplex PCR, the TCRdb table keeps only in-frame clones and is missing some. The data contain about 98,000 clones, about 82% of them singletons. Sequences were derived from PBMCs, sampled 255 days after intestinal transplant. The receptor source for this set is a human patient who received an intestinal transplant, so some T cells may come from the graft donor.

A single count supports this clone. The chain couples TRBV7-3 to TRBJ2-3; D possibly corresponds to TRBD2 (5 bases). The CDR3 length is 14 residues. Germline V gene data show CDR1 as SGHTA and CDR2 as FQGTGA. Trimming left V 4 bases short and J 6 bases short, with 14 bases between. CDR3 in DNA: TGTGCCAGCAGCTCACGGGGAAGTCCGGATACGCAGTATTTT. Amino acids: CASSSRGSPDTQYF.

The chain joins TRBV29-1 to TRBJ2-5; 7 nucleotides align to TRBD2. The CDR3 runs 13 residues. Germline trimming cut 4 bases from V and 3 bases from J; bases unmatched to any gene: 5. Germline V CDR1 and CDR2: SQVTM, ANQGSEA. The CDR3 DNA reads TGCAGCGTTGTTCTAGCGGAGGAAGAGACCCAGTACTTC. Its protein product is CSVVLAEEETQYF.

CDR3 nucleotide sequence: TGTGCCAGCAGCTTAGAGGCCGACACAGATACGCAGTATTTT. Amino acids: CASSLEADTDTQYF. The chain employs TRBV7-9 and TRBJ2-3, with D unclear. Per the germline V gene, CDR1 is SEHNR and CDR2 is FQNEAQ (reference sequence). V lost 1 base and J 2 bases, leaving 7 bases between the germline ends. The CDR3 sequence is 14 residues long. Together with reference TRBV7-9 and TRBJ2-3, the CDR3 gives the full variable domain: DTGVSQNPRHKITKRGQNVTFRCDPISEHNRLYWYRQTLGQGPEFLTYFQNEAQLEKSRLLSDRFSAERPKGSFSTLEIQRTEQGDSAMYLCASSLEADTDTQYFGPGTRLTVL.

The chain carries TRBV5-4 and TRBJ2-3; D tentatively reads TRBD1 or TRBD2 (5 bases each). CDR1 SGHNT and CDR2 YYREEE come from the germline V gene (reference sequence). V dropped 4 bases and J dropped 4 bases, with 10 bases sitting between them. The CDR3 covers 13 residues. The CDR3 DNA reads TGTGCCAGCAGCAAGGGGACGCCAGATACGCAGTATTTT. Amino acids: CASSKGTPDTQYF.

The V gene is TRBV10-3, the J gene TRBJ2-3; D not certain. Deletions cut 6 bases from V and 12 bases from J, with 16 bases between. Germline CDR1 reads ENHRY; CDR2 reads SYGVKD. CDR3 length equals 12 residues. The CDR3 here is CAISIDSSSQYF. For the CDR3, the DNA is TGTGCCATCAGCATAGACTCTTCCTCTCAGTATTTT.

V is TRBV4-1 and J is TRBJ2-3; TRBD2 agrees at 9 bases. Trimming removed 3 bases from V and 3 bases from J; junction bases left unmatched: 10. Germline V lookup: CDR1 MGHRA, CDR2 YSYEKL. The CDR3 is 17 amino acids. The CDR3 DNA follows: TGCGCCAGCAGCCACGCCGGGAGTAGCGGGGGAACAGATACGCAGTATTTT. Translating it yields CASSHAGSSGGTDTQYF.

This chain connects TRBV4-2 to TRBJ1-2; D uncertain. The CDR3 contains 14 residues. V shed 1 base and J shed 7 bases, with 13 bases lying between them. CDR1 and CDR2 (germline): LGHNA, YNFKEQ. The CDR3 region has the DNA TGTGCCAGCAGCCAAGTTCGCAAGCAGAGTGGCTACACCTTC. Protein product: CASSQVRKQSGYTF.

The sample holds a few counts of this clone. The chain carries TRBV28 and TRBJ2-7; a possible D gene is TRBD1 (5 bases). Trimming removed 4 bases at V and 1 base at J, with 5 bases between. Looked up from germline, CDR1 is MDHEN and CDR2 is SYDVKM. The CDR3 covers 12 residues. CDR3 coding DNA: TGTGCCAGCAGTTCAGGGTCCTACGAGCAGTACGTC. It translates to CASSSGSYEQYV.

The chain combines TRBV6-4 with TRBJ1-2, with 12 positions matching TRBD1. The length of the CDR3 is 15 residues. The V segment lost 0 bases and the J segment 8 bases; nucleotides outside the gene matches: 4. Per germline, CDR1 MRHNA and CDR2 SNTAGT. CDR3 amino acids: CASSDSGQGAEGYTF. The DNA for the CDR3 is TGTGCCAGCAGTGACTCGGGACAGGGGGCGGAGGGCTACACCTTC.

The chain links TRBV5-4 to TRBJ2-3, with D maybe TRBD1 (5 bases). The CDR3 has 15 residues. Between the trimmed V and J ends, which lost 2 bases and 3 bases, there was a span of 13 bases. CDR1 and CDR2 from the germline V gene are SGHNT and YYREEE (reference sequence). The CDR3 reads CASSFKGFLTDTQYF. In DNA, the CDR3 is TGTGCCAGCAGCTTCAAGGGGTTTCTAACAGATACGCAGTATTTT.

This clone is a singleton in its sample. The chain recombines TRBV6-5 with TRBJ1-1; possible D gene TRBD1, 5 bases. V shed 4 bases and J shed 0 bases, with 9 bases lying between them. This CDR3 region has 14 residues. Germline CDR1 and CDR2: MNHEY and SVGAGI. The CDR3 DNA is TGTGCCAGCAGTTGGCAGGGTCTGAACACTGAAGCTTTCTTT. This sequence encodes CASSWQGLNTEAFF.

The DNA for the CDR3 is TGTGCCAGCAGTTTCCGGGGCTTTAGCTCCTACGAGCAGTACTTC. This gives the protein CASSFRGFSSYEQYF. This chain connects TRBV27 to TRBJ2-7, with D possibly being TRBD1 or TRBD2 (5 bases each). Trimming removed 3 bases from V and 0 bases from J, with 12 bases in between. Germline lookup yields CDR1 MNHEY and CDR2 SMNVEV (reference sequence). The CDR3 spans 15 residues.

The chain is built from TRBV5-1 and TRBJ2-2, with D unclear. From germline, CDR1 is SGHRS and CDR2 YFSETQ. V was clipped by 0 bases and J by 5 bases, with 8 bases between them. The CDR3 sequence is 14 residues long. The CDR3 sequence: CASSLVGFTGELFF. In DNA, the CDR3 is TGCGCCAGCAGCTTGGTAGGGTTTACCGGGGAGCTGTTTTTT.

The V call is TRBV6-6, the J call TRBJ2-7; tentatively, D is TRBD2 (6 bases). CDR1 is MNHNY, CDR2 SVGAGI, per germline (reference sequence). The CDR3 is 14 residues long. The ends were cut back, 0 bases at V and 5 bases at J, with 11 bases in the middle. This chain's CDR3 is CASSYSEGTNEQYF. Here the CDR3 DNA reads TGTGCCAGCAGTTACTCGGAGGGGACCAACGAGCAGTACTTC.

J is TRBJ2-1 and V is TRBV29-1, with 11 positions matching TRBD2. CDR1 SQVTM and CDR2 ANQGSEA come from the germline V gene. The CDR3 has 14 amino acids. After removal of 1 base from V and 10 bases from J, the junction contained 6 bases not matched to a gene. In DNA form, the CDR3 reads TGCAGCGTTGAAGGTAGCGGGGGGGCGATGGAGCAGTTCTTC. Translated, it gives CSVEGSGGAMEQFF.

This chain links TRBV6-1 with TRBJ1-6; the D is unclear. V lost 5 bases to trimming and J lost 9 bases, with 17 bases between them. This CDR3 is 15 amino acids long. CDR1 and CDR2 from the germline V gene are MNHNS and SASEGT. The CDR3 nucleotides are TGTGCCAGCAGTCTCGGACCGGGATCTGGTTCACCCCTCCACTTT. This translates into CASSLGPGSGSPLHF.

The V gene is TRBV9, the J gene TRBJ1-1; possibly TRBD1 for D (6 bases). Germline V gene sequence: CDR1 SGDLS, CDR2 YYNGEE. V lost 0 bases, J lost 4 bases, and 10 bases lay in between. This CDR3 has 14 residues. In DNA, the CDR3 is TGTGCCAGCAGCGTAGGTGGGGGCCGCACTGAAGCTTTCTTT. Protein: CASSVGGGRTEAFF. The variable domain in full, completed from reference TRBV9 and TRBJ1-1, reads DSGVTQTPKHLITATGQRVTLRCSPRSGDLSVYWYQQSLDQGLQFLIQYYNGEERAKGNILERFSAQQFPDLHSELNLSSLELGDSALYFCASSVGGGRTEAFFGQGTRLTVV.

The chain has TRBV20-1 and TRBJ1-2, with D unclear. Germline values: CDR1 DFQATT, CDR2 SNEGSKA (reference sequence). The CDR3 extends over 9 amino acids. V was trimmed by 5 bases and J by 8 bases, leaving 6 bases between them. CDR3 region: CSALNGYTF. DNA of the CDR3: TGCAGTGCTTTGAACGGCTACACCTTC.

The chain combines TRBV11-1 with TRBJ2-1; D remains ambiguous. The germline CDR1 and CDR2 sequences are SGHAT and FQDESV (reference sequence). The V end lost 2 bases, the J end lost 0 bases, and 8 bases lay between the germline ends. This CDR3 region has 15 residues. The CDR3 region has the DNA TGTGCCAGCAGCTTATCGCCTAGCTCCTACAATGAGCAGTTCTTC. The encoded protein is CASSLSPSSYNEQFF.

The rearrangement links TRBV6-6 to TRBJ2-1, with TRBD2 identical over 7 bases. The CDR3 has 15 residues. Germline trimming cut 8 bases from V and 6 bases from J; bases unmatched to any gene: 13. The germline CDR1 and CDR2 sequences are MNHNY and SVGAGI (reference sequence). Written as DNA, the CDR3 is TGTGCCAGCCAAAACCCCGGGACTACCGTCAATGAGCAGTTCTTC. Its translation: CASQNPGTTVNEQFF.

The chain has TRBV28 and TRBJ1-3; D may be TRBD1 (5 bases). Germline V gene sequence: CDR1 MDHEN, CDR2 SYDVKM. V dropped 3 bases and J dropped 4 bases, with 7 bases sitting between them. The length of the CDR3 is 13 residues. The CDR3 DNA sequence: TGTGCCAGCAGTTTTGGGGGGGGAAACACCATATATTTT. Translating gives CASSFGGGNTIYF.

The rearrangement joins TRBV6-6 to TRBJ1-1; D not resolved. Trimming pared 7 bases from V and 4 bases from J, leaving 4 bases between. CDR1 MNHNY and CDR2 SVGAGI come from the germline V gene (reference sequence). This CDR3 comprises 10 residues. The CDR3 here is CASKSTEAFF. In DNA, the CDR3 is TGTGCCAGCAAATCCACTGAAGCTTTCTTT.

This clone has just one count. The chain has TRBV5-1 and TRBJ2-1, with D tentatively TRBD2 (6 bases). Deletions cut 4 bases from V and 2 bases from J, with 19 bases between. Germline CDR1 and CDR2: SGHRS and YFSETQ. The CDR3 contains 17 residues. CDR3 loop: CASSRAPTEGTYNEQFF. The CDR3, as DNA: TGCGCCAGCAGCAGAGCCCCGACGGAGGGGACCTACAATGAGCAGTTCTTC.

This sequence joins TRBV7-9 and TRBJ2-7; possible D gene TRBD2, 5 bases. Per the germline V gene, CDR1 is SEHNR and CDR2 is FQNEAQ (reference sequence). Trimming stripped 3 bases from V and 6 bases from J, with 9 bases between. This CDR3 is built from 12 residues. The chain's CDR3 is CASSFRGFEQYV. DNA of the CDR3: TGTGCCAGCAGCTTCCGGGGTTTCGAGCAGTACGTC.